The clone carrying this T cell receptor (beta chain) appeared once. Its matching antigen is unknown. Germline CDR1 SGHTA, CDR2 FQGNSA. This CDR3 has 16 residues. Trimming pared 3 bases from V and 7 bases from J, leaving 16 bases between. With a J-beta primer mix and a sample-barcoded 5' primer, a second PCR ran 7 to 11 cycles. In TCRdb, the 5' RACE reads were re-called with MiXCR into one record per CDR3 protein. The table includes some 1,500,000 distinct CDR3 sequences, approximately 43% detected once. Researchers collected 9 to 10 milliliters of peripheral blood from every single donor. Total RNA extraction produced at least 5.5 micrograms (per sample) for the study. The sample is drawn from a study of blood T cells in healthy people across ages. Study-level findings and limits: Estimates drawn from one million T cells were deemed to understate diversity.

The chain recombines TRBV7-2 with TRBJ1-6, with D tentatively TRBD1 (5 bases). Material: blood. This receptor was identified in a woman between 18 and 30 years old in good health. The CDR3 loop reads CASSFEGTRSNSPLHF. The DNA of the CDR3 is TGTGCCAGCAGCTTCGAAGGGACTCGTTCAAATTCACCCCTCCACTTT.